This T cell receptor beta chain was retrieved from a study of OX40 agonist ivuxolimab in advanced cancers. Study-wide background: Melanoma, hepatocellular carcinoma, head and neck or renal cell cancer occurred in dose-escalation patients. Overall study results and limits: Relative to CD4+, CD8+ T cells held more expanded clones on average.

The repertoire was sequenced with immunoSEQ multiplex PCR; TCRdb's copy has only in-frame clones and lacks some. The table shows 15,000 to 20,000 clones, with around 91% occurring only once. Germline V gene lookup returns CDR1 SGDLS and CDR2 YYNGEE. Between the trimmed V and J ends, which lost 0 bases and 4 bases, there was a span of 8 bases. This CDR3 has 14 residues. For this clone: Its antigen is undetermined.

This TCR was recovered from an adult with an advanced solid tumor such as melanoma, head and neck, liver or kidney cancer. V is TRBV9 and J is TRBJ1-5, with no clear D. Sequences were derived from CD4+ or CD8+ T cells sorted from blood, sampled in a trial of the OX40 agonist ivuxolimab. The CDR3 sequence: CASSVDAGNQPQHF. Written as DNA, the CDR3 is TGTGCCAGCAGCGTAGACGCGGGAAATCAGCCCCAGCATTTT. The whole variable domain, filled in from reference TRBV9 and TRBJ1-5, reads DSGVTQTPKHLITATGQRVTLRCSPRSGDLSVYWYQQSLDQGLQFLIQYYNGEERAKGNILERFSAQQFPDLHSELNLSSLELGDSALYFCASSVDAGNQPQHFGDGTRLSIL.